The 25 T cell receptor beta chains below all came from one sample that was sequenced in a study of blood T cell repertoires in COVID-19. Some clones are missing from TCRdb's copy, which holds only in-frame ones; the method was immunoSEQ multiplex PCR. The repertoire consists of 150,000 or so clones, with approximately 70% occurring once and the leading ten covering around 1.8%. Sequences were obtained from peripheral blood. The receptors shown here come from a woman aged 70-85 years with acute or convalescent COVID-19.

This clone was counted many times. CDR3: CASSPHGTHAYEQYF. DNA of the CDR3: TGTGCCAGCAGCCCCCACGGGACACATGCCTACGAGCAGTACTTC. The chain employs TRBV9 and TRBJ2-7; maybe TRBD1 (6 bases). The CDR3 covers 15 residues. Germline CDR1 reads SGDLS; CDR2 reads YYNGEE. Trimming pared 4 bases from V and 2 bases from J, leaving 16 bases between.

Only a few counts were recorded for this clone. The chain employs TRBV2 and TRBJ2-3; weak D call: TRBD1 (6 bases). The V and J ends lost 7 bases and 2 bases respectively, with 10 bases between them. Germline CDR1 reads SNHLY; CDR2 reads FYNNEI. This CDR3 is 13 amino acids long. CDR3 loop: CASKQGNTDTQYF. For the CDR3, the DNA is TGTGCCAGCAAGCAGGGGAACACAGATACGCAGTATTTT.

The chain links TRBV19 to TRBJ1-3; D not resolved. V was shortened by 7 bases and J by 13 bases, with 20 bases between the two germline ends. Per the germline V gene, CDR1 is LNHDA and CDR2 is SQIVND (reference sequence). This CDR3 has 13 amino acids. Here the CDR3 reads CASMTVLHHGIYF. CDR3 sequence (DNA): TGTGCCAGTATGACGGTTCTTCATCACGGGATATATTTT.

This chain uses TRBV7-9 with TRBJ2-3, with 7 bases matching TRBD1. Trimming at V came to 4 bases and at J to 2 bases, leaving 6 bases not matched to a gene. Germline V CDR1 and CDR2: SEHNR, FQNEAQ (reference sequence). The CDR3 is made up of 15 amino acids. The CDR3, as DNA: TGTGCCAGCAGCTCTTGGGACAGTTACACAGATACGCAGTATTTT. Amino acid sequence: CASSSWDSYTDTQYF.

V is TRBV5-5 and J is TRBJ2-7; D ambiguous. Germline CDR1 reads SGHKS; CDR2 reads YYEKEE (reference sequence). The CDR3 spans 12 residues. Deletions cut 3 bases from V and 2 bases from J, with 6 bases between. The CDR3: CASSSLAYEQYF. The DNA for the CDR3 is TGTGCCAGCAGCTCCCTCGCCTACGAGCAGTACTTC.

V and J are TRBV19 and TRBJ1-2; tentative D call: TRBD1 (5 bases). This CDR3 region has 15 residues. From germline, CDR1 is LNHDA and CDR2 SQIVND (reference sequence). V lost 7 bases and J lost 2, with 17 bases in between. The CDR3 protein is CASIEVFGGNYGYTF. The CDR3 nucleotides read TGTGCCAGTATCGAGGTTTTCGGGGGAAACTATGGCTACACCTTC.

The chain combines TRBV5-6 with TRBJ2-3; tentatively, D is TRBD2 (5 bases). V lost 5 bases and J lost 2, with 15 bases in between. The length of the CDR3 is 15 residues. From germline, CDR1 is SGHDT and CDR2 YYEEEE. The CDR3 DNA follows: TGTGCCAGCAGTTATCGGGGATTCTACACAGATACGCAGTATTTT. Its translation: CASSYRGFYTDTQYF.

The chain uses TRBV7-9 and TRBJ2-1; no clear D gene. The CDR3 spans 19 residues. Germline CDR1 SEHNR, CDR2 FQNEAQ (reference sequence). V lost 1 base to trimming and J lost 2 bases, with 21 bases between them. Here the CDR3 DNA reads TGTGCCAGCAGCTTAGGAGTGGGTCAGAAGTCTGGGCCCTACAATGAGCAGTTCTTC. Protein sequence: CASSLGVGQKSGPYNEQFF.

V usage is TRBV12-5 and J usage is TRBJ1-4; D is uncertain. The CDR3 totals 17 residues. The V gene lost 7 bases and the J gene lost 8 bases, with 26 bases spanning the gap. Germline V gene data show CDR1 as LGHNT and CDR2 as FRNRAP. The CDR3 region is CASALSSSRAGGEKLFF. CDR3 DNA sequence: TGTGCTAGTGCCCTGTCTAGTAGTAGGGCAGGCGGGGAAAAACTGTTTTTT.

This clone has just a few counts. As DNA, the CDR3 is TGTGCCAGCACCCCCTTTCTAGCGGGATTTTCAGATACGCAGTATTTT. Amino acids: CASTPFLAGFSDTQYF. The chain links TRBV19 to TRBJ2-3; 9 bases line up with TRBD2. V dropped 9 bases and J dropped 4; count of bases not matched to a gene: 14. CDR3 size: 16 residues. Germline lookup yields CDR1 LNHDA and CDR2 SQIVND (reference sequence).

This sequence joins TRBV6-5 and TRBJ2-5, with 7 bases identical to TRBD1. Germline lookup yields CDR1 MNHEY and CDR2 SVGAGI. The CDR3 has 15 amino acids. V lost 6 bases, J lost 2 bases, and 9 bases stayed unmatched. CDR3 in DNA: TGTGCCAGCAGCGGCCGGGACAGAATACAAGAGACCCAGTACTTC. Residues: CASSGRDRIQETQYF.

The V gene is TRBV24-1, the J gene TRBJ2-3, with 7 bases that match TRBD2. Trimming took 0 bases from V and 5 from J; bases not matched to a gene: 7. The CDR3 extends over 16 amino acids. Per the germline V gene, CDR1 is KGHDR and CDR2 is SFDVKD. The CDR3 nucleotides are TGTGCCACCAGTGATTTGAACGGCGGGAGAATAGATACGCAGTATTTT. As protein: CATSDLNGGRIDTQYF.

The J gene is TRBJ1-5, the V gene TRBV5-1; 8 positions agree with TRBD1. This CDR3 spans 15 amino acids. J lost 2 bases, V lost 4 bases, and 5 bases had no gene match. Germline CDR1 reads SGHRS; CDR2 reads YFSETQ. CDR3 bases: TGCGCCAGCAGCGAAGGACAGGGCGGCAATCAGCCCCAGCATTTT. Amino acids: CASSEGQGGNQPQHF.

The rearrangement links TRBV6-5 to TRBJ2-2, with 7 bases that match TRBD1. Germline-derived CDR1 and CDR2 are MNHEY and SVGAGI. With V trimmed by 7 bases and J by 1 base, 6 bases remained unmatched. The CDR3 covers 15 residues. The CDR3 here is CASTGQAENTGELFF. The CDR3 coding sequence is TGTGCCAGCACTGGACAGGCCGAGAACACCGGGGAGCTGTTTTTT.

V and J are TRBV9 and TRBJ2-2, with a possible D match to TRBD2 (6 bases). The CDR3 runs 15 residues. Germline values: CDR1 SGDLS, CDR2 YYNGEE. V was clipped by 0 bases and J by 4 bases, with 10 bases between them. The DNA of the CDR3 is TGTGCCAGCAGCGTAGGCGGGGAATCCACCGGGGAGCTGTTTTTT. This codes for CASSVGGESTGELFF.

CDR3 protein: CASRTTPGELFF. The CDR3 nucleotides are TGTGCCAGCAGGACTACCCCCGGGGAGCTGTTTTTT. The chain recombines TRBV12-3 or TRBV12-4 with TRBJ2-2; D might be TRBD2 (5 bases). V was trimmed by 6 bases and J by 6 bases, leaving 8 bases between them. The CDR3 is 12 residues long.

The V and J genes are TRBV5-6 and TRBJ2-5, with 7 bases fitting TRBD2. Germline CDR1 SGHDT, CDR2 YYEEEE. Trimming removed 0 bases from V and 3 bases from J; junction bases left unmatched: 5. This CDR3 has 15 residues. The CDR3 reads CASSLAPSGEETQYF. As DNA, the CDR3 is TGTGCCAGCAGCTTGGCCCCTAGCGGCGAAGAGACCCAGTACTTC.

By its share, this clone is medium-sized (0.01 to 0.1%). J is TRBJ2-7 and V is TRBV7-9, with 12 bases that match TRBD1. Germline V lookup: CDR1 SEHNR, CDR2 FQNEAQ (reference sequence). The CDR3 contains 15 residues. V trimming: 3 bases; J trimming: 5 bases; junction bases outside the gene matches: 5. The chain's CDR3 is CASSFTGTGGHEQYF. Written as DNA, the CDR3 is TGTGCCAGCAGCTTCACCGGGACAGGGGGCCACGAGCAGTACTTC.

A few counts support this clone. This chain joins TRBV29-1 and TRBJ1-3; TRBD1 matches 7 bases. The CDR3 loop spans 14 amino acids. After removal of 4 bases from V and 2 bases from J, the junction contained 5 bases not matched to a gene. Germline V gene lookup returns CDR1 SQVTM and CDR2 ANQGSEA. This CDR3 is CSVGTDRTGNTIYF. Here the CDR3 DNA reads TGCAGCGTTGGGACGGACAGGACTGGAAACACCATATATTTT. Complete variable domain (other parts from reference TRBV29-1 and TRBJ1-3): SAVISQKPSRDICQRGTSLTIQCQVDSQVTMMFWYRQQPGQSLTLIATANQGSEATYESGFVIDKFPISRPNLTFSTLTVSNMSPEDSSIYLCSVGTDRTGNTIYFGEGSWLTVV.

This clone has more than one count but fewer than ten. V is TRBV2 and J is TRBJ1-3; perhaps TRBD1 as D (5 bases). The CDR3 is made up of 15 amino acids. The V gene's germline CDR1 is SNHLY and CDR2 FYNNEI. V was cut by 1 base and J by 3 bases, with 10 bases left in between. The CDR3, as DNA: TGTGCCAGCAGTGAAGGGAGGGGTAGTGGAAACACCATATATTTT. This encodes CASSEGRGSGNTIYF.

This clone was detected once. The chain couples TRBV7-2 to TRBJ2-2, with 8 bases matching TRBD2. There are 15 residues in the CDR3. Trimming took 5 bases from V and 7 from J; bases not matched to a gene: 9. In germline, CDR1 is SGHTA, CDR2 FQGNSA. DNA of the CDR3: TGTGCCAGCAGCCCCGCCGGGAGGGCCGTCGGGGAGCTGTTTTTT. This sequence encodes CASSPAGRAVGELFF.

The chain carries TRBV12-3 or TRBV12-4 and TRBJ1-2; perhaps TRBD1 as D (5 bases). This CDR3 is built from 13 residues. The ends were cut back, 6 bases at V and 3 bases at J, with 11 bases in the middle. The CDR3 region has the DNA TGTGCCAGCAGACGCGACAGTTACTATGGCTACACCTTC. It encodes CASRRDSYYGYTF.

This chain uses TRBV25-1 with TRBJ2-3, with 8 bases aligning to TRBD2. Germline V gene data show CDR1 as MGHDK and CDR2 as SYGVNS. The V gene end was trimmed by 4 bases and the J gene end by 3 bases; junction bases not matched to a gene: 12. CDR3 length equals 17 residues. CDR3 coding DNA: TGTGCCAGCAGTGGGGGGGGAGTAGCGGGAAGTACAGATACGCAGTATTTT. Protein product: CASSGGGVAGSTDTQYF.

This chain joins TRBV5-8 and TRBJ2-3; 9 bases fit TRBD1. The CDR3 has 14 amino acids. The V and J ends lost 4 bases and 2 bases, in that order; junction bases with no gene match: 2. The germline gives CDR1 SGHTS, CDR2 YDEGEE. CDR3 bases: TGTGCCAGCAGCCGGGACAGGGCCACAGATACGCAGTATTTT. Its protein product is CASSRDRATDTQYF.

This clone was seen just once. DNA for the CDR3: TGTGCCAGCAGCTCCCCCGGACAGGGTGTTGAGACCCAGTACTTC. Encoded protein: CASSSPGQGVETQYF. J is TRBJ2-5 and V is TRBV5-4; 8 bases map to TRBD1. Trimming cost V 3 bases and J 5 bases; bases outside gene matches: 9. The CDR3 is made up of 15 amino acids. The germline V gene has CDR1 SGHNT and CDR2 YYREEE (reference sequence).